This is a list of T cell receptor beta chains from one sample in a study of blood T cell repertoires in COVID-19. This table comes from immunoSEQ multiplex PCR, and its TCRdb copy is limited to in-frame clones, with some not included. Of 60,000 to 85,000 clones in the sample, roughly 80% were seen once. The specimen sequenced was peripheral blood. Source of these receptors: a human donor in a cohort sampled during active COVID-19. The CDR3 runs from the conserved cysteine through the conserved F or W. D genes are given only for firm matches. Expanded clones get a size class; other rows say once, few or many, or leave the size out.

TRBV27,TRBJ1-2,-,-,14,TGTGCCAGCAGCCCTCGAAGGGGGAACTATGGCTACACCTTC,CASSPRRGNYGYTF
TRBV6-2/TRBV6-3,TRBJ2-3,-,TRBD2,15,TGTGCCAGCAGTTCGCGGGGGGGCTGGTCAGATACGCAGTATTTT,CASSSRGGWSDTQYF
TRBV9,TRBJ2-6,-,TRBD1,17,TGTGCCAGCAGCGCAACAGGGGGCGGGTCTGGGGCCAACGTCCTGACTTTC,CASSATGGGSGANVLTF
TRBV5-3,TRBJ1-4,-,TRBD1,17,TGTGCCAGAAGCGATCTAACAGGGGGCGCAACTAATGAAAAACTGTTTTTT,CARSDLTGGATNEKLFF
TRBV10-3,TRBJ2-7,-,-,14,TGTGCCATCAGTGATCCCCCGGAGTCCTACGAGCAGTACTTC,CAISDPPESYEQYF
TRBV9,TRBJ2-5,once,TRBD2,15,TGTGCCAGCAGCGGAGGACTAGCGGGGAGAGAGACCCAGTACTTC,CASSGGLAGRETQYF
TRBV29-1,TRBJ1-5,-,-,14,TGCAGCGTCTGGGGCAGGGATAGCAATCAGCCCCAGCATTTT,CSVWGRDSNQPQHF
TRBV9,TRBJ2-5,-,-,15,TGTGCCAGCAGCACGGGACTCCCACGAGGAGAGACCCAGTACTTC,CASSTGLPRGETQYF
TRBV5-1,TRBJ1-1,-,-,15,TGCGCCAGCAGCTCATATCAGGGGCGTGGCACTGAAGCTTTCTTT,CASSSYQGRGTEAFF
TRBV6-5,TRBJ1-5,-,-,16,TGTGCCAGCAGTTCGCGGTCCTCCTTTAGCAATCAGCCCCAGCATTTT,CASSSRSSFSNQPQHF
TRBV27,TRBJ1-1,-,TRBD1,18,TGTGCCAGCAGTTTATCGCCCAAAGGACAGGGTGGAAACACTGAAGCTTTCTTT,CASSLSPKGQGGNTEAFF
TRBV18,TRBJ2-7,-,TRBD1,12,TGTGCCAGTTCTACAGGGGCCTACGAGCAGTACTTC,CASSTGAYEQYF
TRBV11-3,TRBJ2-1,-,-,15,TGTGCCAGCAGCTTAGCGGGCGGGACCTACAATGAGCAGTTCTTC,CASSLAGGTYNEQFF
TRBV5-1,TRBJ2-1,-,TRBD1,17,TGCGCCAGCAGCTTACAGCCGGGACAGGGGACAATGTATGAGCAGTTCTTC,CASSLQPGQGTMYEQFF
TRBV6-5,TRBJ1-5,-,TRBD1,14,TGTGCCAGCAGCCAGGACAGGCAGTATCAGCCCCAGCATTTT,CASSQDRQYQPQHF
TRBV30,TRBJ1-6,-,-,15,TGTGCCTGGAGTGTACGCAGGCCCCGCGGGTCACCCCTCCACTTT,CAWSVRRPRGSPLHF
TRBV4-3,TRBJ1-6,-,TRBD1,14,TGCGCCAGCAGCCGAGACAGGGGAGGGTCACCCCTCCACTTT,CASSRDRGGSPLHF
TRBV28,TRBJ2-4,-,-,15,TGTGCCAGCGTGGAGGGGGGGGCGGCCAAAAACATTCAGTACTTC,CASVEGGAAKNIQYF
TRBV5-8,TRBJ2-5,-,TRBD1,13,TGTGCCAGCAGTTTGACAGGGGGGGCAACCCAGTACTTC,CASSLTGGATQYF
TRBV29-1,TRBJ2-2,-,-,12,TGCAGCGCCCAGGGTGGTGGCGGGGAGCTGTTTTTT,CSAQGGGGELFF
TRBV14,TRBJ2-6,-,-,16,TGTGCCAGCAGCACGGGGGGCTTCTCTGGGGCCAACGTCCTGACTTTC,CASSTGGFSGANVLTF
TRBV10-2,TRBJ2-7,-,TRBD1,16,TGCGCCAGCAGTGACCTAACCGGGACAGGAAACTACGAGCAGTACTTC,CASSDLTGTGNYEQYF
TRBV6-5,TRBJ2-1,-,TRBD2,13,TGTGCCAGCAGCGAGGGAGGGGTGGGTGAGCAGTTCTTC,CASSEGGVGEQFF
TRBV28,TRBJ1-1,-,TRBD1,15,TGTGCCAGCAGTGCCCCCGGGACAGGGAGGATGGAAGCTTTCTTT,CASSAPGTGRMEAFF
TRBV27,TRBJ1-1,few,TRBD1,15,TGTGCCAGCAGTTTAACGGACAGGGGGGACACTGAAGCTTTCTTT,CASSLTDRGDTEAFF
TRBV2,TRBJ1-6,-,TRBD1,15,TGTGCCAGCAGTGACCCGGGACAGGGATCACCGCCTCTCCACTTT,CASSDPGQGSPPLHF
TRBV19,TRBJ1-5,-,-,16,TGTGCCAGTATCCCAGAGGAGGTGGTGGACAATCAGCCCCAGCATTTT,CASIPEEVVDNQPQHF
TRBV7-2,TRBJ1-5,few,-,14,TGTGCCAGCAGCCCGGACAGCCCCAATCAGCCCCAGCATTTT,CASSPDSPNQPQHF
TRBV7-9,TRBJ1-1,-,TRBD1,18,TGTGCCAGCAGCCCCACACACCCGGGACAGGGAAGCCGCACTGAAGCTTTCTTT,CASSPTHPGQGSRTEAFF
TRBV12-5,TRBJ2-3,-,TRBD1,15,TGTGCTAGTGCCCCCGGGACAGTGAGGTCAGATACGCAGTATTTT,CASAPGTVRSDTQYF
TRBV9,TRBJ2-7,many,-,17,TGTGCCAGCAGCGTAGCGGCGGTGACAGGCCCATCCTACGAGCAGTACTTC,CASSVAAVTGPSYEQYF
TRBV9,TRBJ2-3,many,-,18,TGTGCCAGCAGCGTAGGAGACGGCGGCTCCCTTACCACAGATACGCAGTATTTT,CASSVGDGGSLTTDTQYF
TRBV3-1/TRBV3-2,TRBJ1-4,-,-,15,TGTGCCAGCAGCCAAGCCCGGCGGTCGAATGAAAAACTGTTTTTT,CASSQARRSNEKLFF
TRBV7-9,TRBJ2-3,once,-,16,TGTGCCAGCAGCCCCGGGGTTCGGTCTAGCACAGATACGCAGTATTTT,CASSPGVRSSTDTQYF
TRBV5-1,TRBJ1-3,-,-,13,TGCGCCAGCAGCTTTACTGGGGCGGACACCATATATTTT,CASSFTGADTIYF
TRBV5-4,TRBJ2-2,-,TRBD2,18,TGTGCCAGCAGCCCCCCGGTGGGCGGGAGGGCCTCGGCCGGGGAGCTGTTTTTT,CASSPPVGGRASAGELFF
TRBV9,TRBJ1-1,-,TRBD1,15,TGTGCCAGCAGTGTGATAGACAGGGGGCCCACTGAAGCTTTCTTT,CASSVIDRGPTEAFF
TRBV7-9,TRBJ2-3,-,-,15,TGTGCCAGCAGCTTAGGAGGACAGAGCACAGATACGCAGTATTTT,CASSLGGQSTDTQYF
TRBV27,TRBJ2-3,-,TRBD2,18,TGTGCCAGCAGCAGGACTAGCGGGAGTGTCGGATTCACAGATACGCAGTATTTT,CASSRTSGSVGFTDTQYF
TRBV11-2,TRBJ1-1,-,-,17,TGTGCCAGCAGCTTAGTCGGGGTGCGAAACATGAACACTGAAGCTTTCTTT,CASSLVGVRNMNTEAFF
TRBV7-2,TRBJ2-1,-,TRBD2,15,TGTGCCAGCAGCCTTAGGACTAGCGGAAACAATGAGCAGTTCTTC,CASSLRTSGNNEQFF
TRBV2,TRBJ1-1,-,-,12,TGTGCCGGCGGGGTCATGAACACTGAAGCTTTCTTT,CAGGVMNTEAFF
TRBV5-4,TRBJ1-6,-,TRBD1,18,TGTGCCAGGCCGGGACAGGGGCCAACGCCACACTATAATTCACCCCTCCACTTT,CARPGQGPTPHYNSPLHF
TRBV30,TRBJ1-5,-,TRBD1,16,TGTGCCTGGAGTAGAACAGGGGAAGGGGGCAATCAGCCCCAGCATTTT,CAWSRTGEGGNQPQHF
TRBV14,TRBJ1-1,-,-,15,TGTGCCAGCAGCCTACAGGGATTGAAAAACACTGAAGCTTTCTTT,CASSLQGLKNTEAFF
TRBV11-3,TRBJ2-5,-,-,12,TGTGCCAGCAGCCGAGCGGGAGAGACCCAGTACTTC,CASSRAGETQYF